This T cell receptor beta chain was captured by sequencing in a study of cytomegalovirus exposure and HLA in healthy donors. This clone was counted between two and nine times. V was pared by 6 bases and J by 4 bases, with 9 bases between. The CDR3 covers 13 residues. The germline CDR1 and CDR2 sequences are SNHLY and FYNNEI. The PCR was carried out with 60 Vbeta primers and 13 Jbeta primers. Repertoires were generated with immunoSEQ multiplex PCR, while TCRdb's copy carries only in-frame clones and drops some. The table records 120,000 to 150,000 clones, 65% to 80% of them present only once. This clonotype originated in a male donor in good health and CMV-seropositive. Sequencing was done on a sample of PBMCs. This rearrangement joins TRBV2 to TRBJ1-4; D is perhaps TRBD1 (6 bases). The CDR3 region is CASRNRDNEKLFF. The CDR3 DNA sequence: TGTGCCAGCAGAAACAGGGATAATGAAAAACTGTTTTTT.